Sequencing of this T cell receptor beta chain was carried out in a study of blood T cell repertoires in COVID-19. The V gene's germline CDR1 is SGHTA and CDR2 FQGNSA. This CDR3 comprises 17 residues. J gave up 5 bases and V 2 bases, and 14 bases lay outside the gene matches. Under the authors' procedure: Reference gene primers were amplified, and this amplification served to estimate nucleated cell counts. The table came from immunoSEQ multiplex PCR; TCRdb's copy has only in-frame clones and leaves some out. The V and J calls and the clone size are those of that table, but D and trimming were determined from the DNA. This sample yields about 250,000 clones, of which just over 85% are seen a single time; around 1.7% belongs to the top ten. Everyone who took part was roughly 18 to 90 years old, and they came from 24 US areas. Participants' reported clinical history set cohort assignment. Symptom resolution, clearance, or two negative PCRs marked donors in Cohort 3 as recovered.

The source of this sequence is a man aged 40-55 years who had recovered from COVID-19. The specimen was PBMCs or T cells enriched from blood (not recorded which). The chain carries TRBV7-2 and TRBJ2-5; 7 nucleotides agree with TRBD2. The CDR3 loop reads CASSLWSSGTFRETQYF. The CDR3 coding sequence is TGTGCCAGCAGCTTATGGTCTAGCGGAACGTTCCGGGAGACCCAGTACTTC.